Following are 25 T cell receptor beta chains from one sample sequenced in a study of CD8 T cells in ankylosing spondylitis. Study conclusions and caveats: What seemed typical of ankylosing spondylitis blood was a TCR beta motif built from under 10 highly homologous variants.

No antigens are known for them. TCRdb ran MiXCR on the 5' RACE reads and lists one entry per CDR3 protein. The data contain almost 400,000 distinct CDR3 sequences, about a fifth of them singletons. The sample taken for sequencing was blood, either unsorted or a sorted T cell fraction (not recorded which). The receptor set was obtained from a male donor with ankylosing spondylitis.

This rearrangement joins TRBV7-2 to TRBJ2-7; a possible D gene is TRBD1 (6 bases). V was trimmed by 5 bases and J by 3 bases, leaving 17 bases between them. Per the germline V gene, CDR1 is SGHTA and CDR2 is FQGNSA. There are 15 residues in the CDR3. CDR3 sequence reads: CASSRSAGTSYEQYF. The CDR3 nucleotides read TGTGCCAGCAGCAGATCGGCCGGGACAAGCTACGAGCAGTACTTC.

This clonotype was detected a few times. CDR3 protein: CAHEEGGSNEQFF. The CDR3 bases are TGTGCCCACGAGGAGGGAGGGTCCAATGAGCAGTTCTTC. The V call is TRBV28, the J call TRBJ2-1, with 7 bases fitting TRBD2. Trimming removed 11 bases from V and 6 bases from J; junction bases left unmatched: 10. Germline loops: CDR1 MDHEN, CDR2 SYDVKM. The CDR3 runs to 13 residues.

This clonotype appeared a few times. The chain has TRBV20-1 and TRBJ2-3, with TRBD2 matching 12 bases. The J segment lost 5 bases and the V segment lost 3 bases, leaving 6 bases of the junction unmatched. The CDR3 sequence is 15 residues long. CDR1 is DFQATT, CDR2 SNEGSKA, per germline (reference sequence). CDR3 protein: CSASTSGRPKDTQYF. CDR3 sequence (DNA): TGCAGTGCTAGTACTAGCGGGAGGCCGAAAGATACGCAGTATTTT.

The chain joins TRBV20-1 to TRBJ1-2; 10 positions match TRBD1. The CDR3 is 14 amino acids. Germline CDR1 reads DFQATT; CDR2 reads SNEGSKA (reference sequence). This CDR3 is CSGGTGELGYGYTF. The CDR3 bases are TGCAGCGGCGGGACAGGGGAATTGGGCTATGGCTACACCTTC.

J is TRBJ2-2 and V is TRBV20-1, with TRBD2 matching over 15 bases. Germline values: CDR1 DFQATT, CDR2 SNEGSKA (reference sequence). CDR3 length: 18 amino acids. Trimming removed 6 bases from V and 1 base from J; junction bases left unmatched: 9. As DNA, the CDR3 is TGCAGTGCGGACCCTGGACTAGCGGGAGGGATGAACACCGGGGAGCTGTTTTTT. Translating it yields CSADPGLAGGMNTGELFF.

This chain connects TRBV6-5 to TRBJ1-1, with D maybe TRBD1 (6 bases). V lost 0 bases, J lost 11 bases, and 22 bases lay in between. The CDR3 consists of 16 residues. CDR1 is MNHEY and CDR2 is SVGAGI in the germline V gene. CDR3 residues: CASSYSGQKGIWGAFF. In DNA form, the CDR3 reads TGTGCCAGCAGTTACTCCGGACAGAAGGGGATCTGGGGGGCTTTCTTT.

The rearrangement links TRBV6-2 or TRBV6-3 to TRBJ2-2, with 10 nucleotides matching TRBD1. The CDR3 totals 18 residues. V gave up 0 bases and J gave up 7 bases; unmatched junction bases: 11. Germline loops: CDR1 MNHEY, CDR2 SVGEGT. The CDR3 loop reads CASSYSIRDRGLVGELFF. In DNA, the CDR3 is TGTGCCAGCAGTTACTCGATACGCGACAGGGGGCTCGTCGGGGAGCTGTTTTTT.

This clonotype was detected a few times. V and J are TRBV5-1 and TRBJ2-7, with TRBD2 identical over 9 bases. This CDR3 has 15 amino acids. Germline lookup yields CDR1 SGHRS and CDR2 YFSETQ. V lost 4 bases to trimming and J lost 1 base; unmatched junction nucleotides: 6. The CDR3 here is CASSATSGPSYEQYF. The CDR3 nucleotides read TGCGCCAGCAGCGCCACTAGCGGGCCTTCCTACGAGCAGTACTTC.

This chain connects TRBV5-1 to TRBJ2-1; TRBD2 aligns across 11 bases. V lost 0 bases to trimming and J lost 9 bases; unmatched junction nucleotides: 5. The CDR3 covers 15 residues. The germline V gene encodes CDR1 SGHRS and CDR2 YFSETQ. CDR3 in DNA: TGCGCCAGCAGCTTGGGACTAGCGGGATTGATTGAGCAGTTCTTC. Its protein product is CASSLGLAGLIEQFF.

The sample holds a few counts of this clonotype. The chain links TRBV9 to TRBJ2-7; D may match TRBD1 or TRBD2 (5 bases each). The CDR3 is made up of 15 amino acids. From germline, CDR1 is SGDLS and CDR2 YYNGEE. With 0 bases removed from V and 2 bases from J, the gap between germline ends came to 12 bases. CDR3 residues: CASSVGGTGTYEQYF. DNA of the CDR3: TGTGCCAGCAGCGTAGGGGGGACCGGAACCTACGAGCAGTACTTC.

The rearrangement uses TRBV28 and TRBJ2-1, with 9 nucleotides matching TRBD2. CDR1 and CDR2 (germline): MDHEN, SYDVKM. The CDR3 is 14 amino acids. The V segment lost 10 bases and the J segment 4 bases; nucleotides outside the gene matches: 8. The CDR3 DNA follows: TGTGCCACCACGACTAGCGGAGCTTACAATGAGCAGTTCTTC. Translating it yields CATTTSGAYNEQFF.

This clonotype was seen only a few times. This chain joins TRBV12-3 or TRBV12-4 and TRBJ1-1; the D is unclear. Trimming removed 1 base from V and 4 bases from J, with 16 bases in between. CDR3 length: 16 amino acids. The CDR3 DNA follows: TGTGCCAGCAGTTTAGTGTCCAGCCCTGGCGGCACTGAAGCTTTCTTT. Protein: CASSLVSSPGGTEAFF.

This clonotype was recorded a few times. This sequence joins TRBV6-4 and TRBJ2-2; no definite D call. The CDR3 covers 15 residues. Germline V lookup: CDR1 MRHNA, CDR2 SNTAGT. Trimming cost V 0 bases and J 6 bases, with 11 bases left between them. As DNA, the CDR3 is TGTGCCAGCAGTGACTCGGTGGGAACCGCCGGGGAGCTGTTTTTT. Translation gives CASSDSVGTAGELFF.

The chain employs TRBV27 and TRBJ2-3; 9 bases are a match to TRBD1. V lost 4 bases to trimming and J lost 4 bases; unmatched junction nucleotides: 6. The CDR3 length is 15 residues. In germline, CDR1 is MNHEY, CDR2 SMNVEV (reference sequence). CDR3 protein: CASSSRTGVSDTQYF. The CDR3 region has the DNA TGTGCCAGCAGTTCCCGGACAGGGGTCTCAGATACGCAGTATTTT.

The chain has TRBV25-1 and TRBJ2-7, with a tentative D call TRBD1 (6 bases). The CDR3 runs 12 residues. V lost 4 bases to trimming and J lost 5 bases, with 9 bases between them. Per germline, CDR1 MGHDK and CDR2 SYGVNS. Here the CDR3 reads CASSATGHEQYF. The CDR3 DNA reads as TGTGCCAGCAGTGCGACAGGCCACGAGCAGTACTTC.

The rearrangement uses TRBV27 and TRBJ2-7, with 8 bases identical to TRBD1. The CDR3 has 14 residues. Trimming removed 6 bases from V and 2 bases from J; junction bases left unmatched: 6. Germline CDR1 MNHEY, CDR2 SMNVEV (reference sequence). The CDR3 region is CASSGTGKAYEQYF. CDR3 bases: TGTGCCAGCAGCGGGACAGGTAAAGCCTACGAGCAGTACTTC.

This clonotype came up many times. The chain recombines TRBV5-1 with TRBJ2-1; 8 bases are shared with TRBD2. This CDR3 has 16 residues. The germline CDR1 and CDR2 sequences are SGHRS and YFSETQ. The V gene end was trimmed by 0 bases and the J gene end by 8 bases; junction bases not matched to a gene: 10. CDR3 sequence: CASSLAPYGRVYEQFF. The CDR3 DNA follows: TGCGCCAGCAGCTTGGCCCCCTACGGGAGGGTATATGAGCAGTTCTTC.

This chain uses TRBV10-1 with TRBJ2-7; 9 nucleotides agree with TRBD1. The CDR3 spans 12 residues. The trim removed 6 bases at V and 5 bases at J, leaving 2 bases unmatched. CDR1 is WNHNN and CDR2 is SYGVQD in the germline V gene (reference sequence). CDR3 sequence (DNA): TGCGCCAGCAGGACAGGGGGAAACGAGCAGTACTTC. Encoded protein: CASRTGGNEQYF.

The V gene is TRBV11-2, the J gene TRBJ2-3; 8 nucleotides line up with TRBD1. Germline V gene sequence: CDR1 SGHAT, CDR2 FQNNGV. The CDR3 has 18 residues. Unmatched junction bases numbered 13, after V lost 3 bases and J lost 2 bases. The DNA for the CDR3 is TGTGCCAGCAGCTTCGGTCTCCGTGGACAGGGCAACACAGATACGCAGTATTTT. Its translation: CASSFGLRGQGNTDTQYF.

The chain couples TRBV20-1 to TRBJ2-3; the D is unclear. Germline-derived CDR1 and CDR2 are DFQATT and SNEGSKA (reference sequence). V was shortened by 5 bases and J by 2 bases, with 14 bases between the two germline ends. The CDR3 has 14 amino acids. In DNA form, the CDR3 reads TGCAGTGCTCCACTGAACTCCGCCACAGATACGCAGTATTTT. It translates to CSAPLNSATDTQYF.

V and J are TRBV29-1 and TRBJ1-1; D might be TRBD1 (5 bases). The germline gives CDR1 SQVTM, CDR2 ANQGSEA. V lost 4 bases to trimming and J lost 3 bases, with 9 bases between them. The CDR3 length is 12 residues. The CDR3 DNA follows: TGCAGCGTTGTTGGGGGGGACACTGAAGCTTTCTTT. It codes for CSVVGGDTEAFF.

The chain carries TRBV7-9 and TRBJ1-1, with D unclear. Trimming took 7 bases from V and 3 from J, leaving 15 bases between them. Germline V gene sequence: CDR1 SEHNR, CDR2 FQNEAQ (reference sequence). The CDR3 sequence is 14 residues long. CDR3 sequence: CASILGGEDTEAFF. The CDR3 DNA is TGTGCCAGCATCCTAGGTGGGGAGGACACTGAAGCTTTCTTT.

CDR3 sequence reads: CSAVPGLATYEQYF. The CDR3, as DNA: TGCAGTGCTGTACCGGGACTAGCTACTTACGAGCAGTACTTC. The chain couples TRBV20-1 to TRBJ2-7; 9 bases are a match to TRBD2. The trim removed 5 bases at V and 4 bases at J, leaving 9 bases unmatched. There are 14 residues in the CDR3. Germline V lookup: CDR1 DFQATT, CDR2 SNEGSKA (reference sequence).

The chain combines TRBV7-3 with TRBJ2-4; a possible D gene is TRBD2 (6 bases). The V gene lost 4 bases and the J gene lost 7 bases, with 20 bases spanning the gap. CDR3 length: 16 residues. Germline V gene lookup returns CDR1 SGHTA and CDR2 FQGTGA. CDR3 amino acids: CASSSPLSEGWNIQYF. The CDR3 DNA reads as TGTGCCAGCAGCTCCCCTCTGTCGGAGGGGTGGAACATTCAGTACTTC.

The J gene is TRBJ1-4, the V gene TRBV20-1, with 9 bases lining up with TRBD1. The CDR3 spans 15 residues. V trimming: 2 bases; J trimming: 8 bases; junction bases outside the gene matches: 9. Germline CDR1 DFQATT, CDR2 SNEGSKA (reference sequence). Here the CDR3 reads CSARSRDRVREKLFF. In DNA, the CDR3 is TGCAGTGCTAGATCTAGGGACAGGGTCCGGGAAAAACTGTTTTTT.